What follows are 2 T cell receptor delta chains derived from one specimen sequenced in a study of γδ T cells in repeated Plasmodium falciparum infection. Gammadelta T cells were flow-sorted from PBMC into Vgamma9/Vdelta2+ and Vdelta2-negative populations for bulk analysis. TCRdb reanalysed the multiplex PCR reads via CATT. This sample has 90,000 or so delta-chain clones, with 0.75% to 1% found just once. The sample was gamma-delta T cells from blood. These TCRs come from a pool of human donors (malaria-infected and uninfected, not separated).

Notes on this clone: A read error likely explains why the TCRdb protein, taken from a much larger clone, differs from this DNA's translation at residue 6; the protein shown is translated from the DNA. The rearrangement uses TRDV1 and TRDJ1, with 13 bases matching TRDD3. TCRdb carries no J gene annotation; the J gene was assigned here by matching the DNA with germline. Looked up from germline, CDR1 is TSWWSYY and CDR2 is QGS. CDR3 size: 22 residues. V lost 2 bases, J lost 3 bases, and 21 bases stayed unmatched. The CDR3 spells CALGEGLVPRVTGGYASDKLIF. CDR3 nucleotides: TGTGCTCTTGGGGAAGGACTCGTCCCTCGGGTTACTGGGGGATACGCGTCCGATAAACTCATCTTT.

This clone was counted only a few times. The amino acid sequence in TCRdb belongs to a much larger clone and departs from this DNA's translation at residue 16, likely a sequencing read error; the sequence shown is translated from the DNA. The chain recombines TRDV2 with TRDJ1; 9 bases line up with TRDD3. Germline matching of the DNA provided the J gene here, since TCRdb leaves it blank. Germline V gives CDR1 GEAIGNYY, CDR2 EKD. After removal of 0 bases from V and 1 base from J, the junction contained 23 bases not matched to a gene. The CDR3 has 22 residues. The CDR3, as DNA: TGTGCCTGTGACACCGGAGGCCCGGATACTGGGGGACGCGCACCGTTCACCGATAAACTCATCTTT. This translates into CACDTGGPDTGGRAPFTDKLIF.